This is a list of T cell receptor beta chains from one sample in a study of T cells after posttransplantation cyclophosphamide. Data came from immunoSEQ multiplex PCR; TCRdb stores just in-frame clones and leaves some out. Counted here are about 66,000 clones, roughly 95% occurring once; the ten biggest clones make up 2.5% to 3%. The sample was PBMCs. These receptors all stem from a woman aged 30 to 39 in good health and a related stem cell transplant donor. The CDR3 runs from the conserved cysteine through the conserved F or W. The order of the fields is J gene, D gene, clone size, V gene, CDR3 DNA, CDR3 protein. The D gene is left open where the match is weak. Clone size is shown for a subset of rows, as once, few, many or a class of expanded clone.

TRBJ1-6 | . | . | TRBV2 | TGTGCCAGCAGTGCAGGGGCCCGCAATTCACCCCTCCACTTT | CASSAGARNSPLHF
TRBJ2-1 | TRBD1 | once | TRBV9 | TGTGCCAGCAGCGTAGAGGGACAGCGGTACAATGAGCAGTTCTTC | CASSVEGQRYNEQFF
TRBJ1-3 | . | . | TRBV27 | TGTGCCAGCAGTCGCTTGAGCTCTGGAAACACCATATATTTT | CASSRLSSGNTIYF
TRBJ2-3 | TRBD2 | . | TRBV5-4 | TGTGCCAGCGGAAATAGCGGGGGGGGGCTAACAGATACGCAGTATTTT | CASGNSGGGLTDTQYF
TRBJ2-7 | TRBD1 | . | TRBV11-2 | TGTGCCAGCAGCTCAGGGGGCCTAGGGATAACCTACGAGCAGTACTTC | CASSSGGLGITYEQYF
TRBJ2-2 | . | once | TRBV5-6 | TGTGCCAGCAGCTTGTATGGAGGGTCCGGGGAGCTGTTTTTT | CASSLYGGSGELFF
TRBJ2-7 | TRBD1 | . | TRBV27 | TGTGCCAGCAGTAAACGGACAGGCTCCTACGAGCAGTACTTC | CASSKRTGSYEQYF
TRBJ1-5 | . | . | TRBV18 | TGTGCCAGCTCACCCCAGGGTTGGAGTCAGCCCCAGCATTTT | CASSPQGWSQPQHF
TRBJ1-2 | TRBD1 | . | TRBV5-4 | TGTGCCAGCAGCTTAGGACAGGGCCTCTATGGCTACACCTTC | CASSLGQGLYGYTF
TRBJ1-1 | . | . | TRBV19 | TGTGCCAGTAGTATACAGGGGAGAATTGGTAGCACTGAAGCTTTCTTT | CASSIQGRIGSTEAFF
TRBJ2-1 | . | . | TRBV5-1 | TGCGCCAGCAGACCAACAGGGAGCTCCTACAATGAGCAGTTCTTC | CASRPTGSSYNEQFF
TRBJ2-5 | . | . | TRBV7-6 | TGTGCCAGCAGCTTCCAGGGTGGCCAAGAGACCCAGTACTTC | CASSFQGGQETQYF
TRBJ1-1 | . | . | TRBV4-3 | TGCGCCAGCAGCCAAGTTGGGGGGGCACATGCTTTCTTT | CASSQVGGAHAFF
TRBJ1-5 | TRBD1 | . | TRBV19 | TGTGCCAGTAGTTTCCCGGACAGGGGGAATCAGCCCCAGCATTTT | CASSFPDRGNQPQHF
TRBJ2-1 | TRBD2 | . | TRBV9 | TGTGCCAGCAGCGGGACTAGCGGGGGGCCAAGATGGAATGAGCAGTTCTTC | CASSGTSGGPRWNEQFF
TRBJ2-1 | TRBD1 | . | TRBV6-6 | TGTGCCAGCAGCCGGACAGGGTATGAGCAGTTCTTC | CASSRTGYEQFF
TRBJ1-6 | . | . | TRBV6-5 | TGTGCCAGCGGCAGAAGCTCCTATAATTCACCCCTCCACTTT | CASGRSSYNSPLHF
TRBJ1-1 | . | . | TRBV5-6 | TGTGCCAGCAGCTTGGGGCGGGGGAACACTGAAGCTTTCTTT | CASSLGRGNTEAFF
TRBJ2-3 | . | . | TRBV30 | TGTGCCTGGAGTGATACCGGACTGATGACGCAGTATTTT | CAWSDTGLMTQYF
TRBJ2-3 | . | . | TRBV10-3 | TGTGCCGCTGGCCCGGGGCACCCTAGCACAGATACGCAGTATTTT | CAAGPGHPSTDTQYF
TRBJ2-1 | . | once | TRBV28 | TGTGCCAGCAGTCTTTATAACAATGAGCAGTTCTTC | CASSLYNNEQFF
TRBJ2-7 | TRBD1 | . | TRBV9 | TGTGCCAGCAGCCACACAGGGGACCACGAGCAGTACTTC | CASSHTGDHEQYF
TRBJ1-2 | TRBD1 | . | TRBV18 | TGTGCCAGCTCACCTTTGGGACAGGTCAACTATGGCTACACCTTC | CASSPLGQVNYGYTF
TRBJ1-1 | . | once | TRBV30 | TGTGCCTGGAGTGTACTCCCGGAGAACACTGAAGCTTTCTTT | CAWSVLPENTEAFF
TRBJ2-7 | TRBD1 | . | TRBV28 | TGTGCCGCACGCCGGGACAGGGGAAGCGAGCAGTACTTC | CAARRDRGSEQYF
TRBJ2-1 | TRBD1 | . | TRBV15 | TGTGCCACCAGCAGAGATAGGGGGACAGGGCTCAATGAGCAGTTCTTC | CATSRDRGTGLNEQFF
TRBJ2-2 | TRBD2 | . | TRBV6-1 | TGTGCCAGCAGTGCCGGGGGGGGGAACACCGGGGAGCTGTTTTTT | CASSAGGGNTGELFF
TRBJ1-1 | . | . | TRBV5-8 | TGTGCCAGCAGCTCTATCGACAGGTTTAACACTGAAGCTTTCTTT | CASSSIDRFNTEAFF
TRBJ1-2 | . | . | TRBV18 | TGTGCCAGCTCACCCCTCCCGGGGGGGCGCGAGGTCCGTGGCTACACCTTC | CASSPLPGGREVRGYTF
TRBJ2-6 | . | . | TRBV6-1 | TGTGCCAGCAGTGCTTCCGGGAGCTCTGGGGCCAACGTCCTGACTTTC | CASSASGSSGANVLTF
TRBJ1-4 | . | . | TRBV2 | TGTGCCAGCAGACTCCGGGACTGGGGGAGTGAAAAACTGTTTTTT | CASRLRDWGSEKLFF
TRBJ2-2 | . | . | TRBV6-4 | TGTGCCAGCAGTGACTCGGGGGGGCTCACCGGGGAGCTGTTTTTT | CASSDSGGLTGELFF
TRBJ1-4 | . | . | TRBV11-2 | TGTGCCAGCAGACCTACAGGGAGGCGTCACGAAAAACTGTTTTTT | CASRPTGRRHEKLFF
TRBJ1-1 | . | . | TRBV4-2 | TGTGCCAGCAGCCAAGTAGGAGGGCCTGAAGCTTTCTTT | CASSQVGGPEAFF
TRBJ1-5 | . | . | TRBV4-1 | TGCGCCAGCGCGGGGGGGAGAGACAATCAGCCCCAGCATTTT | CASAGGRDNQPQHF
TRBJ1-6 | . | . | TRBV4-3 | TGCGCCAGCAGCCAAGAACAGAATCCAACGAACCCCCTCCACTTT | CASSQEQNPTNPLHF
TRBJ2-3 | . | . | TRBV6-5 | TGTGCCAGCAGCCGTACTTCCGCCGATACGCAGTATTTT | CASSRTSADTQYF
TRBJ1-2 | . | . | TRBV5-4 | TGTGCCAGCAGCTTGGGATCAGCAGGGAAGTATGGCTACACCTTC | CASSLGSAGKYGYTF
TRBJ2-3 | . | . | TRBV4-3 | TGCGCCAGCAGCCAAGATCCGGGGGTGGCCACAGATACGCAGTATTTT | CASSQDPGVATDTQYF
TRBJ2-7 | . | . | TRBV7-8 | TGTGCCAGCAGCCCGCGGAGGATCTCGGAGGGCGAGCAGTACTTC | CASSPRRISEGEQYF
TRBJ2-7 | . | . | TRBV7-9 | TGTGCCAGCAGCTTCACAGGTAGCTCCTACGAGCAGTACTTC | CASSFTGSSYEQYF
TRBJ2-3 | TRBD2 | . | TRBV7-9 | TGTGCCAGCAGCTTACCGGGGGGATGGGGAGATACGCAGTATTTT | CASSLPGGWGDTQYF
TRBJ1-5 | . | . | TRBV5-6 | TGTGCCAGCTCTTACCGCGGAATTAATCAGCCCCAGCATTTT | CASSYRGINQPQHF
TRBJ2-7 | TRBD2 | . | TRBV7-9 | TGTGCCAGCAGCCAGCTATTTGGGGCTAGCGGACCCTACGAGCAGTACTTC | CASSQLFGASGPYEQYF
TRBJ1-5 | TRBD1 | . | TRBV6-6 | TGTGCCAGCACCCAGGGGGGTCAGCCCCAGCATTTT | CASTQGGQPQHF
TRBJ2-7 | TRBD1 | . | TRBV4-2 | TGTGCCAGCGACTCCGGGACAGGGTACGAGCAGTACTTC | CASDSGTGYEQYF
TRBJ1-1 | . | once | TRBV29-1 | TGCAGCGTTGACGGTGGAACGACTGAAGCTTTCTTT | CSVDGGTTEAFF
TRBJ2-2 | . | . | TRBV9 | TGTGCCAGCAGCGTAGCGCCCGGATTCACCGGGGAGCTGTTTTTT | CASSVAPGFTGELFF
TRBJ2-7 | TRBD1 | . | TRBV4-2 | TGTGCCAGCACTTTAAATGCAGGACAGGGAGACTACGAGCAGTACTTC | CASTLNAGQGDYEQYF
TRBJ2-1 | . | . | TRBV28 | TGTGCCACCCGAGGGGGGGGCGGCAATGAGCAGTTCTTC | CATRGGGGNEQFF
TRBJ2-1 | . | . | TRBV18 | TGTGCCAGCTCACCACCGCTAGGAGCGGCCACCTACAATGAGCAGTTCTTC | CASSPPLGAATYNEQFF
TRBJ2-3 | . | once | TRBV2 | TGTGCCAGCTCATACTGGCAGGGGCCCCGGACGCAGTATTTT | CASSYWQGPRTQYF